These 30 T cell receptor beta chains originate from one sample sequenced in a study of blood T cell repertoires in COVID-19. Method: immunoSEQ multiplex PCR; TCRdb's copy keeps in-frame clones and lacks some. Altogether over 120,000 clones are present, about 76% being singletons, with the ten largest covering 7.5% to 9%. Sequenced input: peripheral blood. The receptors were gathered from a human donor in a cohort sampled during active COVID-19.

The J gene is TRBJ2-7, the V gene TRBV21-1; the table's D call, TRBD1, has no DNA check behind it. TRBV21-1 is a recognized pseudogene. The CDR3 covers 16 residues. CDR3 in DNA: TGTGCCAGCAGCAAACCGGGGACAGGGGCCTCCTACGAGCAGTACTTC. Translation gives CASSKPGTGASYEQYF.

The gene calls are TRBV5-1 and TRBJ1-1; 9 positions agree with TRBD1. V lost 4 bases to trimming and J lost 6 bases; unmatched junction nucleotides: 7. CDR1 and CDR2 from the germline V gene are SGHRS and YFSETQ. This CDR3 has 14 residues. The CDR3 reads CASSVRQGVAEAFF. CDR3 sequence (DNA): TGCGCCAGCAGCGTTAGACAGGGGGTGGCTGAAGCTTTCTTT.

The chain has TRBV6-4 and TRBJ1-3; the D gene is possibly TRBD1 (6 bases). V shed 7 bases and J shed 0 bases, with 16 bases lying between them. Germline V gene data show CDR1 as MRHNA and CDR2 as SNTAGT. The CDR3 length is 16 residues. CDR3: CASKFPRGGSGNTIYF. The CDR3 region has the DNA TGTGCCAGCAAATTCCCCAGGGGCGGCTCTGGAAACACCATATATTTT.

The genes are TRBV5-1 and TRBJ1-1, with D possibly matching TRBD1 (5 bases). Germline assignment: CDR1 SGHRS and CDR2 YFSETQ. The CDR3 totals 14 residues. Trimming pared 3 bases from V and 6 bases from J, leaving 15 bases between. The CDR3 DNA sequence: TGCGCCAGCAGCTCGTCCCAGGGTTTGCCTGAAGCTTTCTTT. Translating gives CASSSSQGLPEAFF.

The rearrangement uses TRBV18 and TRBJ1-5, with a weak D call TRBD1 (6 bases). Germline values: CDR1 KGHSH, CDR2 LQKENI. Trimming shortened V by 1 base and J by 3 bases, and 10 bases separated the two germline ends. The CDR3 runs to 15 residues. The CDR3 DNA follows: TGTGCCAGCTCACCACAGACAGGAGACAATCAGCCCCAGCATTTT. Protein product: CASSPQTGDNQPQHF.

The genes are TRBV27 and TRBJ2-7, with 12 positions matching TRBD2. CDR1 is MNHEY, CDR2 SMNVEV, per germline (reference sequence). V shed 2 bases and J 9 bases; nucleotides not matched to a gene: 8. This CDR3 spans 15 amino acids. For the CDR3, the DNA is TGTGCCAGCAGTTTAGGTCGACTAGCGGGAGAGAGGCAGTACTTC. Translation gives CASSLGRLAGERQYF.

The rearrangement links TRBV7-9 to TRBJ1-2, with a tentative D call TRBD1 (6 bases). This CDR3 is built from 13 residues. The V gene's germline CDR1 is SEHNR and CDR2 FQNEAQ (reference sequence). V was trimmed by 6 bases and J by 2 bases, leaving 10 bases between them. In DNA, the CDR3 is TGTGCCAGCAGGTCGGACAGAAACTATGGCTACACCTTC. This translates into CASRSDRNYGYTF. Full variable domain (outside the CDR3, taken from reference TRBV7-9 and TRBJ1-2): DTGVSQNPRHKITKRGQNVTFRCDPISEHNRLYWYRQTLGQGPEFLTYFQNEAQLEKSRLLSDRFSAERPKGSFSTLEIQRTEQGDSAMYLCASRSDRNYGYTFGSGTRLTVV.

This chain joins TRBV27 and TRBJ2-7; 8 positions match TRBD1. This CDR3 is 13 amino acids long. Germline V gene data show CDR1 as MNHEY and CDR2 as SMNVEV (reference sequence). Unmatched junction bases numbered 6, after V lost 4 bases and J lost 7 bases. This CDR3 reads CASSWQGAEEQYF. In nucleotides, the CDR3 is TGTGCCAGCAGTTGGCAGGGGGCGGAGGAGCAGTACTTC.

J is TRBJ2-7 and V is TRBV6-2 or TRBV6-3, with TRBD1 matching over 11 bases. CDR1 MNHEY and CDR2 SVGEGT come from the germline V gene. With V trimmed by 2 bases and J by 3 bases, 6 bases remained unmatched. There are 16 residues in the CDR3. DNA of the CDR3: TGTGCCAGCAGTTACGGCCCGGGACAGGGGGTCTACGAGCAGTACTTC. This gives the protein CASSYGPGQGVYEQYF.

The CDR3 nucleotides are TGTGCCAGCAGTCCGCTGCCCCGGAGTACCGATCAAGAGACCCAGTACTTC. Its translation: CASSPLPRSTDQETQYF. V usage is TRBV27 and J usage is TRBJ2-5; no reliable D call. CDR1 is MNHEY, CDR2 SMNVEV, per germline (reference sequence). V was shortened by 5 bases and J by 2 bases, with 21 bases between the two germline ends. The CDR3 runs to 17 residues.

V usage is TRBV9 and J usage is TRBJ2-1, with 10 bases matching TRBD2. CDR3 size: 15 residues. The V gene end was trimmed by 3 bases and the J gene end by 4 bases; junction bases not matched to a gene: 4. CDR1 SGDLS and CDR2 YYNGEE come from the germline V gene. CDR3 sequence (DNA): TGTGCCAGCAGCGCCGAGGGACTAGCGTACAATGAGCAGTTCTTC. This translates into CASSAEGLAYNEQFF.

The chain has TRBV6-5 and TRBJ2-7; 10 bases are a match to TRBD2. The CDR3 is 14 residues long. Germline loops: CDR1 MNHEY, CDR2 SVGAGI. Unmatched junction bases numbered 13, after V lost 10 bases and J lost 7 bases. The CDR3 coding sequence is TGTGCCACCCGGCCTAGCGGGGGACCGGGGGAGCAGTACTTC. Its translation is CATRPSGGPGEQYF.

The CDR3 here is CASSRREAAGELFF. The CDR3 DNA reads TGTGCCAGCAGCAGGCGGGAGGCAGCCGGGGAGCTGTTTTTT. The V and J genes are TRBV7-9 and TRBJ2-2; TRBD2 agrees at 8 bases. The germline CDR1 and CDR2 sequences are SEHNR and FQNEAQ (reference sequence). There are 14 residues in the CDR3. The V gene end was trimmed by 5 bases and the J gene end by 6 bases; junction bases not matched to a gene: 5.

The chain links TRBV28 to TRBJ1-1; 8 bases are shared with TRBD1. CDR1 is MDHEN, CDR2 SYDVKM, per germline. V lost 3 bases, J lost 7 bases, and 1 base stayed unmatched. The CDR3 has 12 residues. For the CDR3, the DNA is TGTGCCAGCAGTTTGGGGACAGGTGAAGCTTTCTTT. Protein: CASSLGTGEAFF.

The rearrangement uses TRBV11-2 and TRBJ2-7, with a weak D call TRBD2 (6 bases). Trimming took 0 bases from V and 3 from J, leaving 9 bases between them. The length of the CDR3 is 14 residues. Germline V lookup: CDR1 SGHAT, CDR2 FQNNGV. The CDR3 nucleotides read TGTGCCAGCAGCTTAGAAATGGGGGGCTACGAGCAGTACTTC. Translation gives CASSLEMGGYEQYF.

The V and J genes are TRBV27 and TRBJ1-4, with a weak D call TRBD1 (5 bases). V was cut by 0 bases and J by 7 bases, with 18 bases left in between. Germline CDR1 MNHEY, CDR2 SMNVEV (reference sequence). This CDR3 is 17 amino acids long. CDR3 DNA: TGTGCCAGCAGTTTATCGTGGCAGGGTAGTGTTGGTGAAAAACTGTTTTTT. Translation gives CASSLSWQGSVGEKLFF.

The genes are TRBV18 and TRBJ2-6, with D perhaps matching TRBD1 (6 bases). The CDR3 spans 17 residues. Between the trimmed V and J ends, which lost 6 bases and 0 bases, there was a span of 15 bases. Germline assignment: CDR1 KGHSH and CDR2 LQKENI. The chain's CDR3 is CASSLQGPVSGANVLTF. The CDR3 region has the DNA TGTGCCAGCTCCCTACAGGGACCCGTCTCTGGGGCCAACGTCCTGACTTTC.

The V and J genes are TRBV19 and TRBJ2-1, with 7 bases identical to TRBD2. From germline, CDR1 is LNHDA and CDR2 SQIVND (reference sequence). V was clipped by 6 bases and J by 8 bases; unmatched bases: 10. The CDR3 length is 14 residues. CDR3 loop: CASRREGLWDEQFF. In DNA, the CDR3 is TGTGCCAGTAGAAGGGAGGGTCTTTGGGATGAGCAGTTCTTC.

This sequence joins TRBV19 and TRBJ2-5; D not certain. The V and J ends lost 0 bases and 7 bases respectively, with 12 bases between them. The germline V gene has CDR1 LNHDA and CDR2 SQIVND (reference sequence). The CDR3 length is 14 residues. CDR3 in DNA: TGTGCCAGTAGTATAGACCACTCCACGGGGACCCAGTACTTC. This codes for CASSIDHSTGTQYF.

The chain recombines TRBV28 with TRBJ1-1; 10 bases line up with TRBD1. This CDR3 has 12 amino acids. Germline assignment: CDR1 MDHEN and CDR2 SYDVKM. CDR3 in DNA: TGTGCGACGGACAGGGGGATCACTGAAGCTTTCTTT. Translated, it gives CATDRGITEAFF.

This sequence joins TRBV7-2 and TRBJ2-3; 8 bases agree with TRBD2. The germline V gene encodes CDR1 SGHTA and CDR2 FQGNSA. The junction had 5 bases not matched to a gene; V was cut back by 8 bases and J by 1 base. CDR3 length: 14 residues. Here the CDR3 DNA reads TGTGCCAGCGCCCGGGGGGGCGGCACAGATACGCAGTATTTT. Residues: CASARGGGTDTQYF.

The genes are TRBV4-3 and TRBJ1-3; the D gene is possibly TRBD1 (5 bases). V gave up 4 bases and J gave up 1 base, with 8 bases separating them. The CDR3 covers 14 residues. Germline CDR1 LGHNA, CDR2 YSLEER. The CDR3 region is CASSLQGSGNTIYF. CDR3 coding DNA: TGCGCCAGCAGCCTCCAGGGATCTGGAAACACCATATATTTT.

V usage is TRBV5-8 and J usage is TRBJ2-5; D is unresolved. The CDR3 spans 12 residues. V was clipped by 4 bases and J by 4 bases, with 8 bases between them. In germline, CDR1 is SGHTS, CDR2 YDEGEE. CDR3 DNA: TGTGCCAGCAGCGAGATACGAGAGACCCAGTACTTC. This translates into CASSEIRETQYF.

The chain has TRBV5-8 and TRBJ2-7; TRBD1 agrees at 7 bases. The length of the CDR3 is 15 residues. Germline CDR1 and CDR2: SGHTS and YDEGEE. The junction had 9 bases not matched to a gene; V was cut back by 4 bases and J by 2 bases. This CDR3 reads CASSIDRGGPYEQYF. The CDR3 bases are TGTGCCAGCAGCATCGACAGAGGGGGCCCCTACGAGCAGTACTTC. Drawing the rest from reference TRBV5-8 and TRBJ2-7, the complete variable domain is EAGVTQSPTHLIKTRGQQATLRCSPISGHTSVYWYQQALGLGLQFLLWYDEGEERNRGNFPPRFSGRQFPNYSSELNVNALELEDSALYLCASSIDRGGPYEQYFGPGTRLTVT.

V is TRBV5-1 and J is TRBJ2-7; D possibly corresponds to TRBD1 (6 bases). Trimming pared 4 bases from V and 3 bases from J, leaving 17 bases between. The germline CDR1 and CDR2 sequences are SGHRS and YFSETQ. This CDR3 has 15 residues. This CDR3 reads CASSPRQAASYEQYF. The CDR3 coding sequence is TGCGCCAGCAGCCCCCGACAGGCCGCAAGCTACGAGCAGTACTTC.

V gene TRBV4-1 combines with J gene TRBJ2-3, with TRBD2 identical over 8 bases. V gave up 0 bases and J gave up 0 bases; unmatched junction bases: 11. This CDR3 comprises 19 residues. Germline assignment: CDR1 MGHRA and CDR2 YSYEKL. CDR3 nucleotides: TGCGCCAGCAGCCAAGATCCCGGGGCTAGCGGGTCTAGCACAGATACGCAGTATTTT. Protein: CASSQDPGASGSSTDTQYF.

The chain links TRBV5-5 to TRBJ2-7; no definite D call. Per the germline V gene, CDR1 is SGHKS and CDR2 is YYEKEE (reference sequence). The CDR3 length is 15 residues. V dropped 4 bases and J dropped 3 bases, with 17 bases sitting between them. The CDR3 region has the DNA TGTGCCAGCAGCCAACCCCTCAGATCCAGCTACGAGCAGTACTTC. Its protein is CASSQPLRSSYEQYF.

This chain connects TRBV12-3 or TRBV12-4 to TRBJ2-7; TRBD1 matches at 8 bases. With V trimmed by 6 bases and J by 3 bases, 4 bases remained unmatched. This CDR3 has 13 residues. The chain's CDR3 is CASRKQGGYEQYF. The CDR3 DNA follows: TGTGCCAGCAGGAAACAGGGGGGCTACGAGCAGTACTTC.

The count of this clone is one. Relative to the germline gene, one junction end is altered; a read error may explain this. In the same sample, other DNA sequences code for this CDR3. The V and J genes are TRBV7-8 and TRBJ2-2, with 9 bases that match TRBD1. This CDR3 has 17 amino acids. Germline V lookup: CDR1 SGHVS, CDR2 FQNEAQ. DNA for the CDR3: TGTGCCAGCAGCTTACGGCTCCGGGACAGGGCCACCGGAGAGCTGTTTTTT. Encoded protein: CASSLRLRDRATGELFF.

V gene TRBV11-2 combines with J gene TRBJ2-7; 12 nucleotides agree with TRBD2. Trimming removed 3 bases from V and 8 bases from J; junction bases left unmatched: 8. This CDR3 comprises 15 residues. Per the germline V gene, CDR1 is SGHAT and CDR2 is FQNNGV. The CDR3 DNA reads TGTGCCAGCAGCTTGACTAGCGGGAGTACCACTCAGCAGTACTTC. This encodes CASSLTSGSTTQQYF. The variable domain in full, completed from reference TRBV11-2 and TRBJ2-7, reads EAGVAQSPRYKIIEKRQSVAFWCNPISGHATLYWYQQILGQGPKLLIQFQNNGVVDDSQLPKDRFSAERLKGVDSTLKIQPAKLEDSAVYLCASSLTSGSTTQQYFGPGTRLTVT.